This TCR beta chain stems from a study of cytomegalovirus exposure and HLA in healthy donors. Study-level findings and limits: There were some V segments, including TRBV6-2 and TRBV6-3, excluded as indistinguishable. Presence/absence analyses assumed roughly uniform sequencing depth across donors. Overall, about 160 TCR beta chains were annotated as cytomegalovirus-associated. Within the data, a cluster of highly shared sequence variants was likely a sequencing artifact.

PCR involved 60 Vbeta and 13 Jbeta primers. Sequencing was performed with immunoSEQ multiplex PCR; in TCRdb, only in-frame clones are kept and a portion is missing. Of around 67,000 clones in the sample, around 74% were seen once. Germline CDR1 reads MGHRA; CDR2 reads YSYEKL. The CDR3 contains 14 residues. With 0 bases removed from V and 4 bases from J, the gap between germline ends came to 9 bases. The table lists this clone with a count of one. Its antigen is not identified. The receptor was isolated from a woman aged 25-40 years in good health and CMV-seropositive. V is TRBV4-1 and J is TRBJ1-2, with a possible D match to TRBD1 (6 bases). The sample consisted of PBMCs. CDR3 DNA sequence: TGCGCCAGCAGCCAAGATACAGGGTCCTATGGCTACACCTTC. Translation: CASSQDTGSYGYTF.